The 15 T cell receptor beta chains given below trace back to one sample, sequenced in a study of memory CD4+ T cells and cytomegalovirus serostatus. The table came from immunoSEQ multiplex PCR; TCRdb's copy has only in-frame clones and leaves some out. Of over 40,000 clones listed, roughly 80% are singletons. Single viable CD3+CD4+CD8-CD45RO+ cells were sorted as the memory CD4+ T cells. Sequencing was performed on memory CD4+ T cells from blood. The receptor set was obtained from an adult in good health and CMV-seronegative.

V is TRBV4-2 and J is TRBJ1-2; a weak D match, TRBD1 (5 bases). V gave up 4 bases and J gave up 6 bases, with 9 bases separating them. The CDR3 sequence is 12 residues long. The germline V gene has CDR1 LGHNA and CDR2 YNFKEQ. The CDR3 bases are TGTGCCAGCAGCCCGCAGGGTCATGGCTACACCTTC. Amino acid sequence: CASSPQGHGYTF.

The chain employs TRBV10-2 and TRBJ2-1; D tentatively fits TRBD1 or TRBD2 (5 bases each). This CDR3 has 15 amino acids. V lost 11 bases and J lost 0, with 17 bases in between. Per the germline V gene, CDR1 is WSHSY and CDR2 is SAAADI. The CDR3 DNA reads TGCGCCGTATCTGGGGGACCGAGCTCCTACAATGAGCAGTTCTTC. Protein product: CAVSGGPSSYNEQFF.

This clone was seen only once. The rearrangement links TRBV5-1 to TRBJ1-2, with a tentative D call TRBD1 (6 bases). Trimming left V 3 bases short and J 5 bases short, with 8 bases between. CDR3 size: 12 residues. Germline CDR1 is SGHRS and CDR2 is YFSETQ. The CDR3 loop is CASSWGAYGYTF. Here the CDR3 DNA reads TGCGCCAGCAGCTGGGGGGCATATGGCTACACCTTC. Full variable domain (remainder filled in from reference TRBV5-1 and TRBJ1-2): KAGVTQTPRYLIKTRGQQVTLSCSPISGHRSVSWYQQTPGQGLQFLFEYFSETQRNKGNFPGRFSGRQFSNSRSEMNVSTLELGDSALYLCASSWGAYGYTFGSGTRLTVV.

This clone showed up just once. The chain carries TRBV12-5 and TRBJ2-2, with D perhaps matching TRBD1 (6 bases). Germline V gene sequence: CDR1 LGHNT, CDR2 FRNRAP. Trimming shortened V by 6 bases and J by 8 bases, and 10 bases separated the two germline ends. This CDR3 comprises 12 residues. CDR3 region: CASGRTEGELFF. The CDR3 DNA sequence: TGTGCTAGTGGCCGGACAGAGGGGGAGCTGTTTTTT.

The table lists this clone with a count of one. The rearrangement joins TRBV19 to TRBJ1-1, with a weak D call TRBD1 (5 bases). V was trimmed by 6 bases and J by 5 bases, leaving 16 bases between them. CDR3 size: 14 residues. CDR1 LNHDA and CDR2 SQIVND come from the germline V gene (reference sequence). CDR3 in amino acids: CASSARVWGTEAFF. CDR3 nucleotide sequence: TGTGCCAGTAGCGCCCGGGTTTGGGGGACTGAAGCTTTCTTT.

The CDR3 sequence: CASSKGQGKDTQYF. The CDR3 nucleotides read TGTGCCAGCAGCAAGGGACAGGGAAAAGATACGCAGTATTTT. The chain recombines TRBV5-6 with TRBJ2-3, with 9 positions matching TRBD1. The CDR3 spans 14 residues. From germline, CDR1 is SGHDT and CDR2 YYEEEE. Trimming at V came to 4 bases and at J to 5 bases, leaving 5 bases not matched to a gene.

V usage is TRBV11-2 and J usage is TRBJ2-7, with D hard to call. The CDR3 sequence is 12 residues long. Germline values: CDR1 SGHAT, CDR2 FQNNGV. V lost 5 bases, J lost 2 bases, and 7 bases lay in between. CDR3 protein: CASSLLPYEQYF. The CDR3 nucleotides are TGTGCCAGCAGCCTTCTCCCCTACGAGCAGTACTTC.

The chain recombines TRBV4-3 with TRBJ2-1, with 10 positions matching TRBD1. The CDR3 consists of 16 residues. The V gene's germline CDR1 is LGHNA and CDR2 YSLEER. The V segment lost 0 bases and the J segment 6 bases; nucleotides outside the gene matches: 5. The CDR3: CASSQDMDRGFNEQFF. In nucleotides, the CDR3 is TGCGCCAGCAGCCAAGATATGGACAGGGGGTTCAATGAGCAGTTCTTC.

The chain recombines TRBV30 with TRBJ2-7; TRBD1 matches at 8 bases. In germline, CDR1 is GTSNPN, CDR2 SVGIG (reference sequence). The ends lost 6 bases at V and 4 bases at J; junction bases unmatched: 5. The CDR3 totals 12 residues. Here the CDR3 DNA reads TGTGCCTGCGGACAGGGACCATACGAGCAGTACTTC. It is translated as CACGQGPYEQYF.

A single count supports this clone. This chain uses TRBV7-3 with TRBJ2-5; no firm D call. From germline, CDR1 is SGHTA and CDR2 FQGTGA. Deletions cut 0 bases from V and 3 bases from J, with 5 bases between. CDR3 length equals 13 residues. CDR3 protein: CASSLTRKETQYF. The CDR3 DNA sequence: TGTGCCAGCAGCTTAACCAGGAAAGAGACCCAGTACTTC.

The chain has TRBV4-3 and TRBJ1-1; D remains ambiguous. The V gene lost 0 bases and the J gene lost 3 bases, with 8 bases spanning the gap. Germline V lookup: CDR1 LGHNA, CDR2 YSLEER. CDR3 length: 14 residues. The CDR3 DNA reads TGCGCCAGCAGCCAAGACATTCGCCACACTGAAGCTTTCTTT. Encoded protein: CASSQDIRHTEAFF.

V usage is TRBV2 and J usage is TRBJ1-5, with a possible D match to TRBD1 (6 bases). Germline CDR1 is SNHLY and CDR2 is FYNNEI. V was clipped by 0 bases and J by 5 bases, with 14 bases between them. The CDR3 covers 16 residues. Here the CDR3 DNA reads TGTGCCAGCAGTGAAGCTCGGTTTAGGGGGGATCAGCCCCAGCATTTT. Translating it yields CASSEARFRGDQPQHF.

V and J are TRBV20-1 and TRBJ1-1; D is undetermined. Per germline, CDR1 DFQATT and CDR2 SNEGSKA (reference sequence). CDR3 length: 11 residues. Trimming took off 6 bases at V and 4 bases at J, with 9 bases between the two ends. CDR3 protein: CSARTLTEAFF. The CDR3 DNA reads as TGCAGTGCGAGAACTCTCACTGAAGCTTTCTTT.

V and J are TRBV6-1 and TRBJ2-7, with TRBD2 matching over 9 bases. Germline assignment: CDR1 MNHNS and CDR2 SASEGT. J gave up 3 bases and V 6 bases, and 3 bases lay outside the gene matches. This CDR3 has 13 amino acids. The CDR3 sequence is CASRRAGGYEQYF. In DNA form, the CDR3 reads TGTGCCAGCAGGCGAGCGGGGGGCTACGAGCAGTACTTC.

The V gene is TRBV28, the J gene TRBJ2-7; D might be TRBD1 (5 bases). Trimming took off 5 bases at V and 7 bases at J, with 18 bases between the two ends. The CDR3 is 14 residues long. Per germline, CDR1 MDHEN and CDR2 SYDVKM. The CDR3 spells CASSPVGRVREQYF. The CDR3 DNA follows: TGTGCCAGCAGTCCCGTGGGGCGTGTGAGAGAGCAGTACTTC.